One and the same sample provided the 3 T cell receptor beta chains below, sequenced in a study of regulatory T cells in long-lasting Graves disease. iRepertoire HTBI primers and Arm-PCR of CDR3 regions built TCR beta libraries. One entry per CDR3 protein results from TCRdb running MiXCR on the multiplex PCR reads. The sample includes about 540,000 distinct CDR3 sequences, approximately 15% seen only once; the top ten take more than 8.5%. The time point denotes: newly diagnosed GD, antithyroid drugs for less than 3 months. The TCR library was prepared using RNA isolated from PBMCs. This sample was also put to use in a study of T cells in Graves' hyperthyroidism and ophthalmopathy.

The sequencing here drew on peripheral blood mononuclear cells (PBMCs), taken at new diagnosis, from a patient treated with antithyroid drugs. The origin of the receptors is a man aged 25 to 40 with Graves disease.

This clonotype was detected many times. The CDR3 loop is CASSADYDEQYF. In DNA, the CDR3 is TGTGCCAGCAGTGCGGACTATGACGAGCAGTACTTC. This chain links TRBV6-1 with TRBJ2-7; maybe TRBD2 (6 bases). This CDR3 contains 12 residues. With 4 bases removed from V and 5 bases from J, the gap between germline ends came to 9 bases. Germline CDR1 MNHNS, CDR2 SASEGT.

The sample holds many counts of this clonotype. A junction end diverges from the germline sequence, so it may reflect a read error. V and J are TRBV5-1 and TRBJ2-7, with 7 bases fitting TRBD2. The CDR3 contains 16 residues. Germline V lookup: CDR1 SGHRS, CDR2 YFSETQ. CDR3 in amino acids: CASSQPSGGSLDEQYF. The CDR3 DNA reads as TGTGCCAGCAGCCAGCCGTCGGGAGGATCTTTAGACGAGCAGTACTTC.

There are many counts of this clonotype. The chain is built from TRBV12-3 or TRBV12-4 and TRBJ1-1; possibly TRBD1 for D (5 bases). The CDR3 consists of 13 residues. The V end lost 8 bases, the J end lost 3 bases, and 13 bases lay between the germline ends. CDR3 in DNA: TGTGCCAGCGGGACCCAGGCGGACACTGAAGCTTTCTTT. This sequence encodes CASGTQADTEAFF.